The T cell receptor beta chain under discussion was sequenced for a study of T-cell memory formation after mild COVID-19. This clonotype was seen a handful of times. The CDR3 runs to 17 residues. Germline assignment: CDR1 SQVTM and CDR2 ANQGSEA. Trimming took off 6 bases at V and 2 bases at J, with 25 bases between the two ends. TCRdb reanalysed the 5' RACE reads using MiXCR and keeps one entry per CDR3 protein. This sample has 190,000 or so distinct CDR3 sequences, with about 10% found just once. This clonotype was sampled from a man aged 18 to 30 who had mild COVID-19 (a few samples of this study predate the infection). Cell type and time point are not known. Sample: PBMCs or a T cell subset sorted from them (not recorded which). The rearrangement joins TRBV29-1 to TRBJ2-5; the D is unclear. CDR3 loop: CSVTSPGTPNIQETQYF. CDR3 in DNA: TGCAGCGTGACGAGCCCCGGAACTCCGAACATTCAAGAGACCCAGTACTTC.